This record looks at one T cell receptor (beta chain) sequence and its context. This entry belongs to a study of control samples from healthy donors and cancer patients. Profiling relied on immunoSEQ multiplex PCR, and the TCRdb table lists in-frame clones only, not all of them. The top ten hold about 3% of the sample, which has under 150,000 clones, 80% to 90% seen once. The ends were cut back, 5 bases at V and 3 bases at J, with 14 bases in the middle. Germline V gene lookup returns CDR1 MRHNA and CDR2 SNTAGT. This CDR3 is 15 amino acids long. The chain employs TRBV6-4 and TRBJ2-1; TRBD1 is a possible D gene (6 bases). This clonotype was obtained from a man aged 55 to 70 in good health. Sequencing was done on a sample of blood. The CDR3 spells CASSQDRYIYNEQFF. As DNA, the CDR3 is TGTGCCAGCAGTCAAGACAGGTATATCTACAATGAGCAGTTCTTC.